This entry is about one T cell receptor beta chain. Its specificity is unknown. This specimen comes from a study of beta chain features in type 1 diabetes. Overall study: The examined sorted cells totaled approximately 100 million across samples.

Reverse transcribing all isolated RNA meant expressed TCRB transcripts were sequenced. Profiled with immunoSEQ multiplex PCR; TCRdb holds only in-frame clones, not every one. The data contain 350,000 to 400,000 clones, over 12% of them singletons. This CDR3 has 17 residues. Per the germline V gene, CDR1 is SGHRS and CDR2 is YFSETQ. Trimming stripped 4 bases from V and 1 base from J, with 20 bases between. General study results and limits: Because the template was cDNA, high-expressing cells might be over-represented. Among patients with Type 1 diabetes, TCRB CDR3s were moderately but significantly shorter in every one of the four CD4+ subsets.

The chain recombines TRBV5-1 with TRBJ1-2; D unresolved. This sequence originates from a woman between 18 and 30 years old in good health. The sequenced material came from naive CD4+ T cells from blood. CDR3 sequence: CASSRKTTGSNNYGYTF. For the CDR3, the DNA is TGCGCCAGCAGCCGCAAGACGACGGGGTCTAATAACTATGGCTACACCTTC.